This T cell receptor (beta chain) was sequenced during a study of early T cells in non-severe SARS-CoV-2 infection. This clonotype was observed at least ten times. TCRdb called the 5' RACE reads again in MiXCR, with one record for every CDR3 protein. This table holds roughly 100,000 distinct CDR3 sequences, 13% found once. Sequencing was carried out using whole blood. This TCR was recovered from an adult who was a healthcare worker with PCR-confirmed SARS-CoV-2 infection or an uninfected control (not recorded which).

The CDR3 DNA reads as TGTGCCAGCAGCCCTCGGTGGAGGGAAACCGGGGAGCTGTTTTTT. Translating it yields CASSPRWRETGELFF. The chain couples TRBV6-4 to TRBJ2-2; maybe TRBD2 (6 bases). Germline V lookup: CDR1 MRHNA, CDR2 SNTAGT. The CDR3 totals 15 residues. Trimming pared 6 bases from V and 5 bases from J, leaving 16 bases between.